The 32 T cell receptor beta chains below were found in one sample sequenced in a study of technical replicates of blood from a handful of donors. Generated by immunoSEQ multiplex PCR, the TCRdb table keeps only in-frame clones and is missing some. The sample carries about 97,000 clones, approximately 96% recorded once. The material sequenced was T cells isolated from PBMCs. These receptors all come from a human donor in good health.

The chain couples TRBV15 to TRBJ1-4, with 8 bases lining up with TRBD1. CDR3 length equals 15 residues. Germline V gene data show CDR1 as LNHNV and CDR2 as YYDKDF (reference sequence). The ends lost 3 bases at V and 7 bases at J; junction bases unmatched: 7. The CDR3 loop is CATSRRTGRTEKLFF. CDR3 coding DNA: TGTGCCACCAGCAGGCGGACAGGGAGAACTGAAAAACTGTTTTTT.

V usage is TRBV4-1 and J usage is TRBJ1-4; D is unclear. V was pared by 1 base and J by 12 bases, with 18 bases between. Germline values: CDR1 MGHRA, CDR2 YSYEKL. The CDR3 is made up of 15 amino acids. CDR3: CASSQGTGFREELFF. The CDR3 nucleotides read TGCGCCAGCAGCCAAGGGACGGGATTTCGGGAGGAACTGTTTTTT.

The gene calls are TRBV6-6 and TRBJ2-3; possible D gene TRBD2, 5 bases. The CDR3 runs 15 residues. The ends were cut back, 4 bases at V and 0 bases at J, with 11 bases in the middle. The germline gives CDR1 MNHNY, CDR2 SVGAGI (reference sequence). CDR3 coding DNA: TGTGCCAGCAGTTGGGAGCAGCTAAGCACAGATACGCAGTATTTT. Encoded protein: CASSWEQLSTDTQYF.

CDR3 region: CASSLTGGPTDTQYF. CDR3 in DNA: TGTGCCAGTAGTCTGACAGGGGGTCCGACAGATACGCAGTATTTT. This chain connects TRBV19 to TRBJ2-3; 9 nucleotides agree with TRBD1. Per the germline V gene, CDR1 is LNHDA and CDR2 is SQIVND (reference sequence). The CDR3 is made up of 15 amino acids. The trim removed 5 bases at V and 3 bases at J, leaving 6 bases unmatched.

The chain has TRBV11-2 and TRBJ2-1; the D gene is possibly TRBD2 (6 bases). Between the trimmed V and J ends, which lost 6 bases and 0 bases, there was a span of 15 bases. Germline loops: CDR1 SGHAT, CDR2 FQNNGV. The CDR3 contains 16 residues. The CDR3 DNA follows: TGTGCCAGCAGGAAAATTAGCGGACGCTCCTACAATGAGCAGTTCTTC. Amino acid sequence: CASRKISGRSYNEQFF.

The J gene is TRBJ1-5, the V gene TRBV18; unclear D gene. Trimming cost V 3 bases and J 6 bases, with 9 bases left between them. Per germline, CDR1 KGHSH and CDR2 LQKENI. This CDR3 is 13 amino acids long. The CDR3 spells CASSPGGTQPQHF. The CDR3 bases are TGTGCCAGCTCACCTGGAGGTACTCAGCCCCAGCATTTT.

The chain has TRBV12-5 and TRBJ1-3, with D hard to call. The CDR3 runs to 16 residues. CDR1 is LGHNT, CDR2 FRNRAP, per germline. Trimming removed 3 bases from V and 0 bases from J, with 12 bases in between. CDR3 residues: CASGLEGGRSGNTIYF. In DNA form, the CDR3 reads TGTGCTAGTGGTTTAGAGGGAGGTCGCTCTGGAAACACCATATATTTT.

Note on this clone: The junction differs from germline at one of its ends, possibly a read error. The gene calls are TRBV6-1 and TRBJ1-5; D ambiguous. Looked up from germline, CDR1 is MNHNS and CDR2 is SASEGT. The CDR3 has 13 residues. In DNA, the CDR3 is TGTGCCAGCAGAGAAGGCCCGGATCAGCCCCAGCATTTT. It yields the protein CASREGPDQPQHF.

The V call is TRBV5-4, the J call TRBJ2-5; 8 bases are shared with TRBD2. V dropped 3 bases and J dropped 2; count of bases not matched to a gene: 6. From germline, CDR1 is SGHNT and CDR2 YYREEE (reference sequence). The CDR3 length is 15 residues. CDR3 region: CASSWGLDTQETQYF. CDR3 sequence (DNA): TGTGCCAGCAGCTGGGGACTAGATACGCAAGAGACCCAGTACTTC.

The chain has TRBV5-1 and TRBJ2-3, with D hard to call. From germline, CDR1 is SGHRS and CDR2 YFSETQ. Trimming left V 3 bases short and J 2 bases short, with 13 bases between. The CDR3 is 15 amino acids. CDR3 bases: TGCGCCAGCAGCTCATCTAGTACGTTCACAGATACGCAGTATTTT. Amino acids: CASSSSSTFTDTQYF.

V and J are TRBV4-2 and TRBJ2-5; TRBD2 matches at 11 bases. CDR3 size: 16 residues. V shed 3 bases, J shed 6 bases, and the junction held 9 bases outside the gene matches. The germline V gene has CDR1 LGHNA and CDR2 YNFKEQ. The CDR3, as DNA: TGTGCCAGCAGCCACTATCGGGCTAGCGGGAGGAAGACCCAGTACTTC. This encodes CASSHYRASGRKTQYF.

The gene calls are TRBV15 and TRBJ2-3; D remains unclear. The CDR3 is made up of 15 amino acids. Germline V gives CDR1 LNHNV, CDR2 YYDKDF (reference sequence). Trimming removed 1 base at V and 2 bases at J, with 10 bases between. The CDR3 region has the DNA TGTGCCACCAGCAGAGGTAGCAGAAACACAGATACGCAGTATTTT. Its protein product is CATSRGSRNTDTQYF.

The chain couples TRBV5-8 to TRBJ2-1; 11 bases map to TRBD1. Trimming cost V 4 bases and J 6 bases; bases outside gene matches: 6. Germline V gives CDR1 SGHTS, CDR2 YDEGEE. CDR3 size: 15 residues. This chain's CDR3 is CASSLGQGGGNEQFF. In DNA, the CDR3 is TGTGCCAGCAGCCTGGGACAGGGGGGAGGCAATGAGCAGTTCTTC.

This chain connects TRBV20-1 to TRBJ1-2, with 8 bases aligning to TRBD1. Trimming at V came to 5 bases and at J to 6 bases, leaving 2 bases not matched to a gene. This CDR3 is built from 11 residues. The germline V gene has CDR1 DFQATT and CDR2 SNEGSKA (reference sequence). CDR3 nucleotides: TGCAGTGCTTGGACAGGGAATGGCTACACCTTC. Translation: CSAWTGNGYTF.

J is TRBJ2-2 and V is TRBV27; tentatively, D is TRBD1 (6 bases). CDR3 length: 15 amino acids. V was shortened by 5 bases and J by 0 bases, with 10 bases between the two germline ends. The V gene's germline CDR1 is MNHEY and CDR2 SMNVEV (reference sequence). Here the CDR3 DNA reads TGTGCCAGCAGTAAAGGGGGATCGAACACCGGGGAGCTGTTTTTT. Translation: CASSKGGSNTGELFF.

The rearrangement links TRBV7-3 to TRBJ1-1; the D is unclear. Looked up from germline, CDR1 is SGHTA and CDR2 is FQGTGA. The V gene lost 1 base and the J gene lost 2 bases, with 5 bases spanning the gap. The CDR3 is made up of 13 amino acids. The CDR3 spells CASSLRTNTEAFF. CDR3 bases: TGTGCCAGCAGCTTAAGGACTAACACTGAAGCTTTCTTT. Drawing the rest from reference TRBV7-3 and TRBJ1-1, the complete variable domain is GAGVSQTPSNKVTEKGKYVELRCDPISGHTALYWYRQSLGQGPEFLIYFQGTGAADDSGLPNDRFFAVRPEGSVSTLKIQRTERGDSAVYLCASSLRTNTEAFFGQGTRLTVV.

The chain has TRBV15 and TRBJ2-7; tentatively, D is TRBD2 (6 bases). CDR3 size: 16 residues. Germline assignment: CDR1 LNHNV and CDR2 YYDKDF (reference sequence). Between the trimmed V and J ends, which lost 0 bases and 2 bases, there was a span of 14 bases. The CDR3 spells CATSRDVGLYTYEQYF. The CDR3 DNA sequence: TGTGCCACCAGCAGAGATGTGGGACTTTATACCTACGAGCAGTACTTC.

V and J are TRBV2 and TRBJ2-1, with 10 nucleotides matching TRBD1. Germline V lookup: CDR1 SNHLY, CDR2 FYNNEI. CDR3 length: 15 residues. V lost 8 bases, J lost 5 bases, and 9 bases stayed unmatched. The CDR3 nucleotides read TGTGCCAGCTCCCCTGTCGGGACAGGGGACAATGAGCAGTTCTTC. It encodes CASSPVGTGDNEQFF. The whole variable domain, remainder taken from reference TRBV2 and TRBJ2-1, is EPEVTQTPSHQVTQMGQEVILRCVPISNHLYFYWYRQILGQKVEFLVSFYNNEISEKSEIFDDQFSVERPDGSNFTLKIRSTKLEDSAMYFCASSPVGTGDNEQFFGPGTRLTVL.

J is TRBJ1-5 and V is TRBV30; D remains unclear. CDR3 length: 15 residues. V was pared by 0 bases and J by 3 bases, with 12 bases between. Germline values: CDR1 GTSNPN, CDR2 SVGIG (reference sequence). This CDR3 reads CAWSVRGLYNQPQHF. For the CDR3, the DNA is TGTGCCTGGAGTGTAAGAGGTCTGTACAATCAGCCCCAGCATTTT.

About this clone: Other DNA sequences in the same sample also yield this CDR3. The chain couples TRBV30 to TRBJ1-2; a weak D match, TRBD1 (5 bases). The CDR3 length is 12 residues. V dropped 1 base and J dropped 2 bases, with 5 bases sitting between them. Germline V gene sequence: CDR1 GTSNPN, CDR2 SVGIG (reference sequence). The CDR3 DNA reads as TGTGCCTGGAGTGCAGGGAACTATGGCTACACCTTC. This encodes CAWSAGNYGYTF.

The V and J genes are TRBV10-3 and TRBJ2-7, with 7 bases matching TRBD2. From germline, CDR1 is ENHRY and CDR2 SYGVKD. Losses at the gene ends were 4 bases for V and 1 base for J; bases not matched to a gene: 7. The CDR3 loop spans 15 amino acids. CDR3: CAISGGREVSYEQYF. For the CDR3, the DNA is TGTGCCATCAGTGGGGGACGGGAGGTGTCCTACGAGCAGTACTTC.

The chain is built from TRBV29-1 and TRBJ1-3; D unresolved. The CDR3 has 13 amino acids. The germline V and J ends were trimmed by 7 bases and 0 bases, with 10 bases remaining between them. Germline-derived CDR1 and CDR2 are SQVTM and ANQGSEA. The CDR3, as DNA: TGCAGCGCAGAGGACTCCTCTGGAAACACCATATATTTT. As protein: CSAEDSSGNTIYF. The whole variable domain, remainder taken from reference TRBV29-1 and TRBJ1-3, is SAVISQKPSRDICQRGTSLTIQCQVDSQVTMMFWYRQQPGQSLTLIATANQGSEATYESGFVIDKFPISRPNLTFSTLTVSNMSPEDSSIYLCSAEDSSGNTIYFGEGSWLTVV.

V gene TRBV6-5 combines with J gene TRBJ1-2; 9 nucleotides align to TRBD1. The V gene's germline CDR1 is MNHEY and CDR2 SVGAGI. The J segment lost 0 bases and the V segment lost 8 bases, leaving 7 bases of the junction unmatched. The CDR3 extends over 15 amino acids. CDR3 in DNA: TGTGCCAGCTGTTCGGGACAGGGAGCTAACTATGGCTACACCTTC. Translation gives CASCSGQGANYGYTF.

This sequence joins TRBV9 and TRBJ1-4; 9 nucleotides agree with TRBD1. Germline CDR1 is SGDLS and CDR2 is YYNGEE. V shed 3 bases and J 7 bases; nucleotides not matched to a gene: 10. The CDR3 runs 16 residues. The CDR3, as DNA: TGTGCCAGCAGCGCCCGGGACAGGGTTTTAGCTGAAAAACTGTTTTTT. It encodes CASSARDRVLAEKLFF.

This sequence joins TRBV29-1 and TRBJ1-1; D not resolved. The CDR3 is made up of 13 amino acids. V lost 2 bases to trimming and J lost 4 bases, with 11 bases between them. The germline V gene encodes CDR1 SQVTM and CDR2 ANQGSEA. This chain's CDR3 is CSVESGVSTEAFF. CDR3 DNA sequence: TGCAGCGTTGAATCCGGGGTGAGCACTGAAGCTTTCTTT.

This clone has just one count. The rearrangement uses TRBV6-4 and TRBJ2-3; D gene uncertain. This CDR3 has 14 residues. Looked up from germline, CDR1 is MRHNA and CDR2 is SNTAGT. The V and J ends lost 0 bases and 4 bases respectively, with 8 bases between them. The CDR3 is CASSDSTVADTQYF. The CDR3 coding sequence is TGTGCCAGCAGTGACTCCACGGTCGCAGATACGCAGTATTTT.

This clone came up once. The genes are TRBV19 and TRBJ1-5; D unclear. Germline values: CDR1 LNHDA, CDR2 SQIVND (reference sequence). This CDR3 has 13 amino acids. V was pared by 4 bases and J by 5 bases, with 9 bases between. In nucleotides, the CDR3 is TGTGCCAGTAGTAAAACGGAGGATCAGCCCCAGCATTTT. Amino acid sequence: CASSKTEDQPQHF.

The chain couples TRBV27 to TRBJ2-3, with unresolved D. Germline lookup yields CDR1 MNHEY and CDR2 SMNVEV (reference sequence). Trimming took 3 bases from V and 4 from J, leaving 14 bases between them. The CDR3 is 15 amino acids. The CDR3 sequence: CASSLGTRRADTQYF. CDR3 DNA sequence: TGTGCCAGCAGTTTGGGCACCCGCCGCGCAGATACGCAGTATTTT.

The chain employs TRBV5-4 and TRBJ1-2; tentatively, D is TRBD1 (5 bases). V shed 2 bases and J shed 8 bases, with 7 bases lying between them. The CDR3 is 11 amino acids. Germline CDR1 and CDR2: SGHNT and YYREEE (reference sequence). The CDR3 DNA reads TGTGCCAGCAGCTTCGACAGAGGCTACACCTTC. As protein: CASSFDRGYTF. The whole variable domain, remainder taken from reference TRBV5-4 and TRBJ1-2, is ETGVTQSPTHLIKTRGQQVTLRCSSQSGHNTVSWYQQALGQGPQFIFQYYREEENGRGNFPPRFSGLQFPNYSSELNVNALELDDSALYLCASSFDRGYTFGSGTRLTVV.

This chain connects TRBV7-8 to TRBJ2-2, with TRBD2 identical over 8 bases. The CDR3 spans 15 residues. The junction had 5 bases not matched to a gene; V was cut back by 1 base and J by 7 bases. Germline CDR1 reads SGHVS; CDR2 reads FQNEAQ. CDR3 protein: CASSLGRGGDGELFF. CDR3 DNA sequence: TGTGCCAGCAGCTTAGGACGGGGGGGTGACGGGGAGCTGTTTTTT.

The V gene is TRBV9, the J gene TRBJ2-5; 11 bases fit TRBD2. The CDR3 has 18 amino acids. Germline V gene lookup returns CDR1 SGDLS and CDR2 YYNGEE. With 1 base clipped from V and 1 base from J, the junction kept 9 bases outside the gene matches. DNA for the CDR3: TGTGCCAGCAGCGTATCGGTAGCGGGAGGGTCGGGCCAAGAGACCCAGTACTTC. This encodes CASSVSVAGGSGQETQYF.

The rearrangement links TRBV11-2 to TRBJ2-3, with a weak D call TRBD2 (5 bases). Trimming cost V 5 bases and J 4 bases, with 10 bases left between them. The CDR3 is 13 residues long. The germline V gene has CDR1 SGHAT and CDR2 FQNNGV. The CDR3 protein is CASSLRRPDTQYF. The CDR3 DNA follows: TGTGCCAGCAGCCTTCGGAGGCCAGATACGCAGTATTTT.